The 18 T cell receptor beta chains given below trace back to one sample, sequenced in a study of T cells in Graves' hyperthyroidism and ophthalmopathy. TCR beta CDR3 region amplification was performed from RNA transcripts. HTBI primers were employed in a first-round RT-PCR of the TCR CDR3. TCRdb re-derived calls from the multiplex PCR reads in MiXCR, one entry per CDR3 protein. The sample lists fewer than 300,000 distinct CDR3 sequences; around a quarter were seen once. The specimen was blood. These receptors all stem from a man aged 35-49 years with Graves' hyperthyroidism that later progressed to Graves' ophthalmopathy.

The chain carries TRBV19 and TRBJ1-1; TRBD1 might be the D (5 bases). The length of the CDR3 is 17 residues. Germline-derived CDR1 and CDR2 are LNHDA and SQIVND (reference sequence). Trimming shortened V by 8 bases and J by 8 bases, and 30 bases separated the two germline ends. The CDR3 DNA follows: TGTGCCAGTCGCCCTGGGGGTGGTGGACGTACCGGCGGGGAAGCTTTCTTT. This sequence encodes CASRPGGGGRTGGEAFF.

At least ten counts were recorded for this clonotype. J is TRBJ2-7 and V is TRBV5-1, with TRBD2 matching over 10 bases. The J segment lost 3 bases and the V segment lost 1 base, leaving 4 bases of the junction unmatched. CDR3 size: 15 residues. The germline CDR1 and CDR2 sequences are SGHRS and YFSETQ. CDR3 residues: CASSLRTSGDYEQYF. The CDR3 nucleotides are TGCGCCAGCAGCTTGCGGACTAGCGGAGACTACGAGCAGTACTTC.

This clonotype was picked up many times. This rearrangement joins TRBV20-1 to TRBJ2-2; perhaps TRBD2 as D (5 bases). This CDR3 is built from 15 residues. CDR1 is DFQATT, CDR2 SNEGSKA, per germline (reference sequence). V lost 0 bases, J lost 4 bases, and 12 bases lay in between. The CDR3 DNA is TGCAGTGCTAGAGATGGCGTTCGGGGCACCGGGGAGCTGTTTTTT. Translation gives CSARDGVRGTGELFF.

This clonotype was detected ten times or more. DNA of the CDR3: TGCGCCAGCAGCCAAGATTGGGGGACAATAGCCAAAAACATTCAGTACTTC. Its protein is CASSQDWGTIAKNIQYF. The gene calls are TRBV4-1 and TRBJ2-4; perhaps TRBD1 as D (6 bases). This CDR3 is built from 17 residues. The ends were cut back, 0 bases at V and 0 bases at J, with 12 bases in the middle. Germline values: CDR1 MGHRA, CDR2 YSYEKL.

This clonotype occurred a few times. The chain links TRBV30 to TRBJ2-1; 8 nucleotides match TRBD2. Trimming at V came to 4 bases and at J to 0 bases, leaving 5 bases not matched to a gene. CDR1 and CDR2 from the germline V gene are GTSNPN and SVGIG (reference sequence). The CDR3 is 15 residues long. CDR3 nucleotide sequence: TGTGCCTGGACGGTAAGCGGGAGCTCCTACAATGAGCAGTTCTTC. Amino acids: CAWTVSGSSYNEQFF.

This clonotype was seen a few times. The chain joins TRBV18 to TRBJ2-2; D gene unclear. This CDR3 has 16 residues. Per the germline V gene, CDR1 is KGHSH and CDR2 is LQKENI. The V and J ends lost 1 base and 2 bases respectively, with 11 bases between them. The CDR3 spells CASSPLQGGNTGELFF. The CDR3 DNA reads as TGTGCCAGCTCACCACTCCAAGGTGGCAACACCGGGGAGCTGTTTTTT.

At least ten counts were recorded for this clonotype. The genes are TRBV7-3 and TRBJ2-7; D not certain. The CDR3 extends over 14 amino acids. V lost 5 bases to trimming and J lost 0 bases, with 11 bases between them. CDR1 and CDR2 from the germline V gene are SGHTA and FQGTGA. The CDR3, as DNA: TGTGCCAGCAGCCCAAATCCAGGCTCCTACGAGCAGTACTTC. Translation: CASSPNPGSYEQYF.

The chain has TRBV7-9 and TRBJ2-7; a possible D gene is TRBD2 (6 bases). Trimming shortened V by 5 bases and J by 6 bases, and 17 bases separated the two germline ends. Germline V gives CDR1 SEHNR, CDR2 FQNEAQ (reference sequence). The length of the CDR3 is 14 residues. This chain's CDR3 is CASSTSGRGSEQYF. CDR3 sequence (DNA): TGTGCCAGCAGCACCTCGGGACGGGGGTCCGAGCAGTACTTC.

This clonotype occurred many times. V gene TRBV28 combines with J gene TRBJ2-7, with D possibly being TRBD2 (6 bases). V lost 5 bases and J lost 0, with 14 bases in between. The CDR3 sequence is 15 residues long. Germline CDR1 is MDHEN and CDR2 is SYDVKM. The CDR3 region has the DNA TGTGCCAGCAGTCCCCGCGGGGAGATCTCCTACGAGCAGTACTTC. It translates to CASSPRGEISYEQYF.

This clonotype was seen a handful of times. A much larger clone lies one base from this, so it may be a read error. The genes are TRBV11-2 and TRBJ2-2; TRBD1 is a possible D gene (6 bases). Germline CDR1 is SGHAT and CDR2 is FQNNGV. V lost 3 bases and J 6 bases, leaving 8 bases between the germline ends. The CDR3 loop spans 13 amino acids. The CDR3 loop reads CASSFQGPGELFF. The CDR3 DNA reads TGTGCCAGCAGCTTTCAGGGGCCCGGGGAGCTGTTTTTT.

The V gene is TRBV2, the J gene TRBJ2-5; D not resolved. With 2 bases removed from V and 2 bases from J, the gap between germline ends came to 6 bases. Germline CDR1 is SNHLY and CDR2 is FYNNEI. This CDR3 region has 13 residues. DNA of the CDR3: TGTGCCAGCAGTGAAACCTTACAAGAGACCCAGTACTTC. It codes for CASSETLQETQYF.

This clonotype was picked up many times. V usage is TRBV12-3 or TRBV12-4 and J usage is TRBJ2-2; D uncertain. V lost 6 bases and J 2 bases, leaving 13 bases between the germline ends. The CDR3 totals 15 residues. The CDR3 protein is CASRTTRRNTGELFF. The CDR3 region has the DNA TGTGCCAGCAGGACGACAAGGAGAAACACCGGGGAGCTGTTTTTT.

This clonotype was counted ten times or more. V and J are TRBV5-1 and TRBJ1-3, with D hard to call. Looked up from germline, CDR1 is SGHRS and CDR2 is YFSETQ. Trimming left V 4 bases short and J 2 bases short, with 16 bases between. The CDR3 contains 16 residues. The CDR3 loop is CASSAGVLGPGNTIYF. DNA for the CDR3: TGCGCCAGCAGCGCCGGTGTCCTCGGACCTGGAAACACCATATATTTT.

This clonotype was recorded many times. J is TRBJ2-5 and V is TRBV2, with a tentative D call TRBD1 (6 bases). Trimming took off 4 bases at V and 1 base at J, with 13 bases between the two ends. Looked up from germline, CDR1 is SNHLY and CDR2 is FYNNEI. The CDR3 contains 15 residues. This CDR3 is CASSVHGQPQETQYF. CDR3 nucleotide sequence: TGTGCCAGCAGTGTCCATGGACAGCCCCAAGAGACCCAGTACTTC.

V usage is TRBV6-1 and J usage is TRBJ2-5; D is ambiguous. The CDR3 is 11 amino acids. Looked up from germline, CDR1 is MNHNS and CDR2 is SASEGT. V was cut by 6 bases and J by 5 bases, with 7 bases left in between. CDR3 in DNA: TGTGCCAGCAGAGAACACGAGACCCAGTACTTC. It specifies CASREHETQYF.

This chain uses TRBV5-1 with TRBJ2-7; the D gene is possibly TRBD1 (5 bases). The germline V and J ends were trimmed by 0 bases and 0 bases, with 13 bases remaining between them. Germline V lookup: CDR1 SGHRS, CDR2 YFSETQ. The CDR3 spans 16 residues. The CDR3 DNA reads TGCGCCAGCAGCTTGGCCCTCAGGGATCCCTCCTACGAGCAGTACTTC. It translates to CASSLALRDPSYEQYF.

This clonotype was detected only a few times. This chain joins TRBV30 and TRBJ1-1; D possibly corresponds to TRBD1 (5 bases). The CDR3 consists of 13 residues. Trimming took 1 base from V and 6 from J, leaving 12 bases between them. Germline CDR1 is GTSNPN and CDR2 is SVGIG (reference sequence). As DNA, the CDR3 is TGTGCCTGGAGTGCGGGGCGGGAGGCTGAAGCTTTCTTT. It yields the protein CAWSAGREAEAFF.

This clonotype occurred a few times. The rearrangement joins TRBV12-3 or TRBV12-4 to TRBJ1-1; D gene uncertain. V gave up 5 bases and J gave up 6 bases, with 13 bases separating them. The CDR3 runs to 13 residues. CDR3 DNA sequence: TGTGCCAGCAGTCAAGGCGTGAGGGCTGAAGCTTTCTTT. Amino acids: CASSQGVRAEAFF.